This T cell receptor beta chain was documented in a study of vaccination effects on CD4 cells after COVID-19. Study information: For each well, two million PBMC were cultured with around 9.8 IU/ml IL-2 and roughly 9.2 ug/ml peptides. Study observations and caveats: Early post-infection timepoints were missing from the study, which also had few convalescent patients.

Sequencing was performed with immunoSEQ multiplex PCR; in TCRdb, only in-frame clones are kept and a portion is missing. This table holds around 66,000 clones, 70% to 85% found once. Culture proceeded for 9 to 11 days, and CD4+ T cells were then isolated. Participants were vaccinated with two doses of either the BNT162b2 or mRNA-1273 vaccine. IL-2 medium took the place of half the medium on both days 3 and 7. As regards this clone: Its antigen is unidentified.

Germline V CDR1 and CDR2: LNHDA, SQIVND (reference sequence). The CDR3 consists of 14 residues. Trimming took off 10 bases at V and 7 bases at J, with 19 bases between the two ends. This TCR derives from a human donor who received a COVID-19 vaccine. The sample was CD4+ T cells from PBMCs cultured without peptide, taken after COVID-19 vaccination. The V call is TRBV19, the J call TRBJ1-4; D is unresolved. DNA of the CDR3: TGTGCCACTCGGAGCCGGGGTGGGAGTGAAAAACTGTTTTTT. Amino acid sequence: CATRSRGGSEKLFF.